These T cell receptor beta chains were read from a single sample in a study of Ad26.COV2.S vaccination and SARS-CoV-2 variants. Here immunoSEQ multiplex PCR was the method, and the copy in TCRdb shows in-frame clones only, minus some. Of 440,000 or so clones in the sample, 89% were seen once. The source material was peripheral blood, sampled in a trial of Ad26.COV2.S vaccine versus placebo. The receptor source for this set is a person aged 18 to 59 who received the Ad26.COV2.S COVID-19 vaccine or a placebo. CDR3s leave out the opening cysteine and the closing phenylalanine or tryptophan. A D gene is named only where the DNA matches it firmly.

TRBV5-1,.,ARPRACNQPQH
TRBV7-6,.,ASSWSVNTEAF
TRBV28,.,ASSNYEQY
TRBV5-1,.,ASSLDGNRGRNTIY
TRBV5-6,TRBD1,ASSLWQGALSPLH
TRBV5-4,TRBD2,ASSLRAGVNNEQF
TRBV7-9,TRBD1,ASSATGEGYT
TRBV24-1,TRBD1,ATSDRGDRELETQY
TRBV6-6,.,ASNTRDGNEQF
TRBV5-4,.,ASSFGWDQPQH
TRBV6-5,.,ASSQTTEYNQPQH
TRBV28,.,ASSLGGFRVGYT
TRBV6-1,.,ASSEAGGNYGYT
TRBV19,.,ASSTAANEQY
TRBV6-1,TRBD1,ASSDRGVSPLH
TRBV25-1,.,ASTANLAQGHDTQY
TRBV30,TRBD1,AWRRLTGVEQY
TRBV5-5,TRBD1,ASSHFAIPGQGERKLF
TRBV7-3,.,ASSPAFGGVLT
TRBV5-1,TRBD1,ASSKPQGASDWTEAF
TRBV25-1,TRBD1,ASSEIETGVSPLH
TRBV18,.,ASSAAQEYGYT
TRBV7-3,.,ASSLSPAVLGEQY
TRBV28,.,ASSYSGRGSNQPQH
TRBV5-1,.,ASSLGPGDSYNEQF
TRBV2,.,ASSWTYSPLH
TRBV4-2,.,ASSQVLGTVNYGYT
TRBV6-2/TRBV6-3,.,ASSYAGGYEQY
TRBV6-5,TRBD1,ASSYRGNSPLH
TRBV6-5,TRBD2,ASSLLAGGYQETQY
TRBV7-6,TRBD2,ASSQVAGKTDTQY
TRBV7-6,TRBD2,ASSLVGGTSSYEQY
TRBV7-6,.,ASSFSGGNTIY
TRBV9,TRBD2,ASSVTSGGGEQF
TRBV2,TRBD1,ASSVLDRGMNTEAF
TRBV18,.,ASSPLSVNTEAF
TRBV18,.,ASSPITTNTEAF
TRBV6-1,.,ASSEPGGSSWGEQY
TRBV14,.,ASSQERRHTQETQY
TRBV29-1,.,SVLGGLPFEQY
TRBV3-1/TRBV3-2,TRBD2,ASSQAASGKYEQY
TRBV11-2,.,ASSLGLTRQF
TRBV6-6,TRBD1,ASSTGVIKQPQH
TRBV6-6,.,ASSPIPRNYGYT
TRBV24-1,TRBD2,ATSDSRLAGKDEQF
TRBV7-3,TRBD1,ASSLRGTENLYEQY
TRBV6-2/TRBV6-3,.,ASSPPLVGDYGYT
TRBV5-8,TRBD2,ASSPGLAGGQWNEQF
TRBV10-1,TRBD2,ASSEAVAGGRTGELF
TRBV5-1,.,ASSLEFVESGGDTEAF
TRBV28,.,ASSRDRVSTDTQY
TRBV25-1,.,ASTGLASAYEQY
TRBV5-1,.,ASSRRSTYEQY
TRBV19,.,ASMGVGLVTHSNQPQH
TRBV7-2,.,ASSLSRGRETQY
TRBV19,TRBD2,ASGTSGANTGELF